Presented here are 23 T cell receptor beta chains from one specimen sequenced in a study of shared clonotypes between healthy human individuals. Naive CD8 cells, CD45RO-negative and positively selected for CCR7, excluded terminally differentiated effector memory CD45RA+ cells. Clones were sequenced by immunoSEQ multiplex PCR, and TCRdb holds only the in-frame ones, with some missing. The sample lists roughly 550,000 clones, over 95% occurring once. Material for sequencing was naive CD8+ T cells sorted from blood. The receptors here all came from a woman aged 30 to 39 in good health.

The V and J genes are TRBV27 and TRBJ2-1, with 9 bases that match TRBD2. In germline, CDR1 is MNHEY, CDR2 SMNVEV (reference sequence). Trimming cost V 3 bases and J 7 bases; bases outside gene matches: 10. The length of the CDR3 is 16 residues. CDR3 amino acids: CASSLYSGLAYNEQFF. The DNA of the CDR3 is TGTGCCAGCAGTTTGTACTCGGGACTAGCTTATAATGAGCAGTTCTTC.

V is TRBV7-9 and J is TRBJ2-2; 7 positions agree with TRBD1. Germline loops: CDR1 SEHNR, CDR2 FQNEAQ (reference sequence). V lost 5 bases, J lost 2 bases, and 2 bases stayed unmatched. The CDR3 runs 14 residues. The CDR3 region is CASSPGGNTGELFF. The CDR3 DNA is TGTGCCAGCAGCCCAGGGGGTAACACCGGGGAGCTGTTTTTT. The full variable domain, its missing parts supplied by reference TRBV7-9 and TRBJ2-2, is DTGVSQNPRHKITKRGQNVTFRCDPISEHNRLYWYRQTLGQGPEFLTYFQNEAQLEKSRLLSDRFSAERPKGSFSTLEIQRTEQGDSAMYLCASSPGGNTGELFFGEGSRLTVL.

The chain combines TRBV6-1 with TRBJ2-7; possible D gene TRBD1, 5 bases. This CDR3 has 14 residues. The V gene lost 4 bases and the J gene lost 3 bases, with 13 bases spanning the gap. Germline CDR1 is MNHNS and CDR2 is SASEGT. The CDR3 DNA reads TGTGCCAGCAGTGCAGGGATAGGATTCTACGAGCAGTACTTC. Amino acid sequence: CASSAGIGFYEQYF.

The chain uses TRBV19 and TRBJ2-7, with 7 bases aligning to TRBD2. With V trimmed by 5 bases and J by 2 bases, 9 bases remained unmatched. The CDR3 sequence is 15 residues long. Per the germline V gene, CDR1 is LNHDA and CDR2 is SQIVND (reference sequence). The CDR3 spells CASSAVAGSPYEQYF. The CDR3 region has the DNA TGTGCCAGTAGTGCAGTAGCGGGTTCCCCCTACGAGCAGTACTTC.

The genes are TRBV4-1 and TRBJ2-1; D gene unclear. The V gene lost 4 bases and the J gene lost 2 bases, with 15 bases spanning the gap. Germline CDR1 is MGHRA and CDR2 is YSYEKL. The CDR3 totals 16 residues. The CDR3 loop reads CASSLRVRDTYNEQFF. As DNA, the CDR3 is TGCGCCAGCAGCCTAAGAGTCCGCGACACCTACAATGAGCAGTTCTTC.

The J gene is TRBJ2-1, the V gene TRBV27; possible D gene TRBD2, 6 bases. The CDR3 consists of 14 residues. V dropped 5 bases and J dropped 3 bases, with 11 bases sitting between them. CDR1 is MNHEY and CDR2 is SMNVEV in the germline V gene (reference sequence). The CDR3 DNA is TGTGCCAGCAGTCTAAGGGACTTCTACAATGAGCAGTTCTTC. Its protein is CASSLRDFYNEQFF.

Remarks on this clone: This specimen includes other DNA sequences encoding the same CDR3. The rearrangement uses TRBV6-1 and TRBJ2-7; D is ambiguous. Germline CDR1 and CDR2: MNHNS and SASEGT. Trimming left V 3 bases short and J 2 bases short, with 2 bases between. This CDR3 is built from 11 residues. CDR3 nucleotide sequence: TGTGCCAGCAGTGACCCCTACGAGCAGTACTTC. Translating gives CASSDPYEQYF.

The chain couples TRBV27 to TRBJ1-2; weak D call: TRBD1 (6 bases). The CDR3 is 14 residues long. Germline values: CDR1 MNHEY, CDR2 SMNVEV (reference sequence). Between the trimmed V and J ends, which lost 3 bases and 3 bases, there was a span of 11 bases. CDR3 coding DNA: TGTGCCAGCAGTTTGGCAGGGGAAGACTATGGCTACACCTTC. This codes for CASSLAGEDYGYTF.

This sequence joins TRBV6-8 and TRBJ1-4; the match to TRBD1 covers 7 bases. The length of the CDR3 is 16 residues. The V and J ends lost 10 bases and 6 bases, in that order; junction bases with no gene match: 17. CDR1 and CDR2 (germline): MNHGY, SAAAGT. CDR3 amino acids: CANSDRALSQDEKLFF. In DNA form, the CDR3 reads TGTGCCAATAGTGACAGGGCTTTATCCCAAGATGAAAAACTGTTTTTT.

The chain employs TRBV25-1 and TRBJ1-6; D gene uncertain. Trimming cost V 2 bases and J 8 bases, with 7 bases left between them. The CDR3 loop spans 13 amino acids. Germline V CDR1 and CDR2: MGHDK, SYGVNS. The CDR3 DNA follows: TGTGCCAGCAGTGAAGGACGGGATTCACCCCTCCACTTT. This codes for CASSEGRDSPLHF.

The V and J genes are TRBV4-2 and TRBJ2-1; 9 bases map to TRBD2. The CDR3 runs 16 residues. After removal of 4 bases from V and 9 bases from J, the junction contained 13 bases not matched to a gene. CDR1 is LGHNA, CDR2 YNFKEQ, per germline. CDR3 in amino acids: CASSLYSGSVRIEQFF. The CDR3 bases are TGTGCCAGCAGCCTCTATAGCGGGAGTGTTAGGATTGAGCAGTTCTTC.

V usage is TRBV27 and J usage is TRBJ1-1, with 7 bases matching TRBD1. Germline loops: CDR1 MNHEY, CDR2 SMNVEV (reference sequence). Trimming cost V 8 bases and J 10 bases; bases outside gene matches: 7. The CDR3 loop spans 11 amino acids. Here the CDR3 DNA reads TGTGCCAGCGGCGACAGGGCGGCAGCTTTCTTT. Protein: CASGDRAAAFF.

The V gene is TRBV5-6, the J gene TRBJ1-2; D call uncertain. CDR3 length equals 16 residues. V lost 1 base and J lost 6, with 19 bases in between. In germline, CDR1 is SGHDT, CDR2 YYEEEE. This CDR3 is CASSLQAKGATNGYTF. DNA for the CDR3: TGTGCCAGCAGCTTGCAAGCCAAGGGAGCGACAAATGGCTACACCTTC.

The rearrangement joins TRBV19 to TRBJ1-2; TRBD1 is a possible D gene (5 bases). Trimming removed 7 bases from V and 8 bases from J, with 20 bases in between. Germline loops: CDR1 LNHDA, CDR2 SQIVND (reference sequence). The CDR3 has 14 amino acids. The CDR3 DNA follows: TGTGCCAGTAAAAATAGCGGCAGGGTGCCCGGCTACACCTTC. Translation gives CASKNSGRVPGYTF.

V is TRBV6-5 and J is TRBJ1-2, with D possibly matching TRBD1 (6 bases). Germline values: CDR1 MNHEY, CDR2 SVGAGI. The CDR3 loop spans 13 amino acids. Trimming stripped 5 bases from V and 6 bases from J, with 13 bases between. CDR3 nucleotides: TGTGCCAGCAGTCTGACAGGTGTAGATGGCTACACCTTC. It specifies CASSLTGVDGYTF.

The CDR3 bases are TGTGCCAGCAGGGATGGGGTAGGGCGGTCCTTTAACACTGAAGCTTTCTTT. This gives the protein CASRDGVGRSFNTEAFF. V usage is TRBV2 and J usage is TRBJ1-1; D is unclear. Trimming took off 6 bases at V and 2 bases at J, with 22 bases between the two ends. This CDR3 spans 17 amino acids. Germline V lookup: CDR1 SNHLY, CDR2 FYNNEI.

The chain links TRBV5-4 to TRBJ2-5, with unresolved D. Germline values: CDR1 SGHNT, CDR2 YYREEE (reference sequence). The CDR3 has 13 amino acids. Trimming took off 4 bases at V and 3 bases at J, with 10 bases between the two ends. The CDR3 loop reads CASSDAAEETQYF. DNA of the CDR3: TGTGCCAGCAGCGACGCCGCGGAAGAGACCCAGTACTTC.

CDR3 in DNA: TGCGCCAGCAGCTTCCATAGGGGACAGGGCTGTCTTTTTGATCAGCCCCAGCATTTT. This gives the protein CASSFHRGQGCLFDQPQHF. The chain employs TRBV5-1 and TRBJ1-5; 9 bases line up with TRBD1. Germline trimming cut 2 bases from V and 5 bases from J; bases unmatched to any gene: 17. CDR3 length equals 19 residues. Germline values: CDR1 SGHRS, CDR2 YFSETQ.

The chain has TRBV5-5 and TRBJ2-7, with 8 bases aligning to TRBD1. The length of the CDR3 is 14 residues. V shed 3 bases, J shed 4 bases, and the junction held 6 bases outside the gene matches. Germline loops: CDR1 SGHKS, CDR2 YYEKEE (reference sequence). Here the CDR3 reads CASSSDRVKYEQYF. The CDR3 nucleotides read TGTGCCAGCAGCTCGGACAGGGTTAAATACGAGCAGTACTTC.

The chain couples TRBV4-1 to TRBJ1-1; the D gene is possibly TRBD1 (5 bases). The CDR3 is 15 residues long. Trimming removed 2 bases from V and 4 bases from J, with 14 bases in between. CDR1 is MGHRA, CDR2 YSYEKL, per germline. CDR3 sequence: CASSQLMTVPTEAFF. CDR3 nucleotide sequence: TGCGCCAGCAGCCAACTTATGACAGTCCCCACTGAAGCTTTCTTT.

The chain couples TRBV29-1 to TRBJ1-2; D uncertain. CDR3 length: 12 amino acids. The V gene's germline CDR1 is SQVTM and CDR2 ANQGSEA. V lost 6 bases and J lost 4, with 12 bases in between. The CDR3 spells CSVDQETYGYTF. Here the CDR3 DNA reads TGCAGCGTGGATCAAGAGACCTATGGCTACACCTTC.

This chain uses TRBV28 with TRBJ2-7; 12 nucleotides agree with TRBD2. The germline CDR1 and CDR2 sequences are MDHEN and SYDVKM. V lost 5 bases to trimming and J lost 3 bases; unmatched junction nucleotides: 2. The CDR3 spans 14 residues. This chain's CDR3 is CASSKLAGGYEQYF. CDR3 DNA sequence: TGTGCCAGCAGTAAACTAGCGGGAGGCTACGAGCAGTACTTC. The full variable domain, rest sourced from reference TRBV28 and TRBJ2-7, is DVKVTQSSRYLVKRTGEKVFLECVQDMDHENMFWYRQDPGLGLRLIYFSYDVKMKEKGDIPEGYSVSREKKERFSLILESASTNQTSMYLCASSKLAGGYEQYFGPGTRLTVT.

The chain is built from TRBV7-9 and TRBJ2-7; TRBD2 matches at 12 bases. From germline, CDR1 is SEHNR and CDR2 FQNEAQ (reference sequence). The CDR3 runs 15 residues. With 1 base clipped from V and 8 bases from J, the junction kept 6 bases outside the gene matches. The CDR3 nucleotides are TGTGCCAGCAGCTTAGGGACTAGCGGGACCGCGAAGCAGTACTTC. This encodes CASSLGTSGTAKQYF. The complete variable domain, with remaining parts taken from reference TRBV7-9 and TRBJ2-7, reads DTGVSQNPRHKITKRGQNVTFRCDPISEHNRLYWYRQTLGQGPEFLTYFQNEAQLEKSRLLSDRFSAERPKGSFSTLEIQRTEQGDSAMYLCASSLGTSGTAKQYFGPGTRLTVT.